Listed here are 27 T cell receptor beta chains from one sample, sequenced in a study of blood T cell repertoires in COVID-19. TCRdb's copy holds only in-frame clones and misses some; the assay was immunoSEQ multiplex PCR. The sample records fewer than 350,000 clones, about nine tenths being singletons. The material sequenced was peripheral blood. Receptor source: a man aged 40-49 years with active or convalescent COVID-19.

This chain joins TRBV7-6 and TRBJ1-2, with D hard to call. Trimming left V 5 bases short and J 3 bases short, with 25 bases between. Germline V gene lookup returns CDR1 SGHVS and CDR2 FNYEAQ. This CDR3 has 18 amino acids. The CDR3 nucleotides are TGTGCCAGCAGCCCTACCCCGCCGGCAACCCAACGGGACTATGGCTACACCTTC. This translates into CASSPTPPATQRDYGYTF.

The V call is TRBV18, the J call TRBJ2-3, with D possibly matching TRBD1 (6 bases). The germline V and J ends were trimmed by 4 bases and 5 bases, with 13 bases remaining between them. Germline loops: CDR1 KGHSH, CDR2 LQKENI. CDR3 length equals 14 residues. CDR3 sequence reads: CASSLTGLGDTQYF. The CDR3 DNA sequence: TGTGCCAGCTCACTCACAGGGTTAGGAGATACGCAGTATTTT.

CDR3: CASSLGTGGNQPQHF. CDR3 coding DNA: TGTGCCAGCAGCTTAGGGACAGGGGGTAATCAGCCCCAGCATTTT. The V call is TRBV7-9, the J call TRBJ1-5; 10 bases are shared with TRBD1. Germline lookup yields CDR1 SEHNR and CDR2 FQNEAQ (reference sequence). V lost 1 base to trimming and J lost 4 bases; unmatched junction nucleotides: 1. The CDR3 has 15 amino acids.

The J gene is TRBJ2-2, the V gene TRBV5-1; a weak D match, TRBD1 (6 bases). Germline V lookup: CDR1 SGHRS, CDR2 YFSETQ. The V and J ends lost 3 bases and 1 base respectively, with 10 bases between them. The CDR3 contains 15 residues. DNA for the CDR3: TGCGCCAGCAGCTCCCAGACAGGGAACACCGGGGAGCTGTTTTTT. Translated, it gives CASSSQTGNTGELFF.

The rearrangement joins TRBV5-1 to TRBJ2-2; the match to TRBD1 covers 7 bases. V lost 7 bases and J lost 4; bases outside the gene matches: 1. In germline, CDR1 is SGHRS, CDR2 YFSETQ. There are 12 residues in the CDR3. DNA of the CDR3: TGCGCCAGCCCAGGGGGCACCGGGGAGCTGTTTTTT. Its translation: CASPGGTGELFF.

The chain carries TRBV10-2 and TRBJ1-3, with 9 bases that match TRBD1. J was trimmed by 0 bases and V by 10 bases; bases with no gene match: 10. The CDR3 sequence is 16 residues long. The germline V gene encodes CDR1 WSHSY and CDR2 SAAADI. The CDR3 DNA is TGCGCCAACAGGGGTCGGGGACAGGGCTCTGGAAACACCATATATTTT. Residues: CANRGRGQGSGNTIYF.

The chain combines TRBV5-1 with TRBJ2-7; a weak D match, TRBD1 (5 bases). The CDR3 runs to 14 residues. The ends were cut back, 0 bases at V and 4 bases at J, with 11 bases in the middle. Germline CDR1 and CDR2: SGHRS and YFSETQ. The CDR3 loop is CASSLEQASYEQYF. In DNA, the CDR3 is TGCGCCAGCAGCTTGGAACAGGCCTCATACGAGCAGTACTTC. Together with reference TRBV5-1 and TRBJ2-7, the CDR3 gives the full variable domain: KAGVTQTPRYLIKTRGQQVTLSCSPISGHRSVSWYQQTPGQGLQFLFEYFSETQRNKGNFPGRFSGRQFSNSRSEMNVSTLELGDSALYLCASSLEQASYEQYFGPGTRLTVT.

This clone was seen a single time. The V and J genes are TRBV30 and TRBJ1-2; possibly TRBD1 for D (6 bases). There are 13 residues in the CDR3. V dropped 6 bases and J dropped 4 bases, with 15 bases sitting between them. Germline CDR1 reads GTSNPN; CDR2 reads SVGIG (reference sequence). CDR3 region: CACAPGQPYGYTF. CDR3 DNA sequence: TGTGCCTGCGCCCCCGGACAGCCCTATGGCTACACCTTC. The complete variable domain, with remaining parts taken from reference TRBV30 and TRBJ1-2, reads SQTIHQWPATLVQPVGSPLSLECTVEGTSNPNLYWYRQAAGRGLQLLFYSVGIGQISSEVPQNLSASRPQDRQFILSSKKLLLSDSGFYLCACAPGQPYGYTFGSGTRLTVV.

The rearrangement joins TRBV27 to TRBJ2-1, with a weak D call TRBD1 (6 bases). CDR3 size: 17 residues. V dropped 5 bases and J dropped 0 bases, with 17 bases sitting between them. Germline V gene lookup returns CDR1 MNHEY and CDR2 SMNVEV (reference sequence). The DNA for the CDR3 is TGTGCCAGCAGTCCCTACAGGGCCCTGAGCTCCTACAATGAGCAGTTCTTC. It is translated as CASSPYRALSSYNEQFF.

The rearrangement links TRBV3-1 (or the pseudogene TRBV3-2) to TRBJ1-2; 12 nucleotides align to TRBD1. V shed 2 bases and J 7 bases; nucleotides not matched to a gene: 5. CDR1 and CDR2 (germline): LGHDT, YNNKEL (reference sequence). CDR3 length equals 15 residues. In DNA, the CDR3 is TGTGCCAGCAGCCAACGGGACAGGGGGCGAGGTGGCTACACCTTC. Protein sequence: CASSQRDRGRGGYTF.

The J gene is TRBJ2-1, the V gene TRBV27, with D uncertain. With 0 bases removed from V and 0 bases from J, the gap between germline ends came to 15 bases. The V gene's germline CDR1 is MNHEY and CDR2 SMNVEV (reference sequence). This CDR3 is 18 amino acids long. The CDR3, as DNA: TGTGCCAGCAGTTTATCCCCCCCTAGGCGGCACTCCTACAATGAGCAGTTCTTC. Translated, it gives CASSLSPPRRHSYNEQFF.

The chain couples TRBV5-4 to TRBJ2-2, with a possible D match to TRBD1 (5 bases). Germline values: CDR1 SGHNT, CDR2 YYREEE (reference sequence). V was cut by 2 bases and J by 6 bases, with 14 bases left in between. The CDR3 spans 15 residues. The CDR3 here is CASSFYNRRAGELFF. The CDR3 DNA reads as TGTGCCAGCAGCTTTTACAACAGGAGAGCCGGGGAGCTGTTTTTT.

J is TRBJ2-5 and V is TRBV3-1 (or the pseudogene TRBV3-2); 7 bases agree with TRBD2. The CDR3 has 15 residues. Germline V gives CDR1 LGHDT, CDR2 YNNKEL (reference sequence). V was pared by 5 bases and J by 9 bases, with 15 bases of the junction left unmatched. For the CDR3, the DNA is TGTGCCAGCAGCGCCGCCGGGACTACCTCCAATGCCCAGTACTTC. Its translation: CASSAAGTTSNAQYF.

This sequence joins TRBV30 and TRBJ1-2; a weak D match, TRBD1 (6 bases). Germline V gives CDR1 GTSNPN, CDR2 SVGIG (reference sequence). V was shortened by 0 bases and J by 8 bases, with 28 bases between the two germline ends. The CDR3 extends over 18 amino acids. CDR3 region: CAWSVKRWDTRFRWGYTF. In nucleotides, the CDR3 is TGTGCCTGGAGTGTAAAACGATGGGACACCAGATTTCGTTGGGGCTACACCTTC.

This chain uses TRBV14 with TRBJ2-7; tentatively, D is TRBD1 (5 bases). CDR1 is SGHDN and CDR2 is FVKESK in the germline V gene. The CDR3 has 14 residues. Trimming removed 2 bases from V and 3 bases from J, with 11 bases in between. CDR3 DNA sequence: TGTGCCAGCAGCCAACCCCAGGGCGACTACGAGCAGTACTTC. This codes for CASSQPQGDYEQYF. Together with reference TRBV14 and TRBJ2-7, the CDR3 gives the full variable domain: EAGVTQFPSHSVIEKGQTVTLRCDPISGHDNLYWYRRVMGKEIKFLLHFVKESKQDESGMPNNRFLAERTGGTYSTLKVQPAELEDSGVYFCASSQPQGDYEQYFGPGTRLTVT.

This chain connects TRBV2 to TRBJ2-7; the D gene is possibly TRBD1 (6 bases). Germline loops: CDR1 SNHLY, CDR2 FYNNEI. This CDR3 spans 13 amino acids. V lost 5 bases to trimming and J lost 5 bases, with 13 bases between them. The CDR3 loop reads CASSPAGANEQYF. The CDR3 region has the DNA TGTGCCAGCAGTCCAGCAGGGGCTAACGAGCAGTACTTC. The full variable domain, completed using reference TRBV2 and TRBJ2-7, is EPEVTQTPSHQVTQMGQEVILRCVPISNHLYFYWYRQILGQKVEFLVSFYNNEISEKSEIFDDQFSVERPDGSNFTLKIRSTKLEDSAMYFCASSPAGANEQYFGPGTRLTVT.

The CDR3 is CASSVGSGSTDTQYF. CDR3 DNA: TGTGCCAGCAGTGTGGGTAGCGGGAGCACAGATACGCAGTATTTT. J is TRBJ2-3 and V is TRBV6-4, with TRBD2 matching 7 bases. CDR1 and CDR2 (germline): MRHNA, SNTAGT. Unmatched junction bases numbered 4, after V lost 4 bases and J lost 0 bases. The CDR3 is 15 amino acids.

The rearrangement uses TRBV5-4 and TRBJ2-3; a weak D match, TRBD1 (6 bases). Trimming took off 4 bases at V and 3 bases at J, with 18 bases between the two ends. The CDR3 consists of 16 residues. Germline CDR1 and CDR2: SGHNT and YYREEE (reference sequence). CDR3 residues: CASSPETGLRTDTQYF. The CDR3 coding sequence is TGTGCCAGCAGCCCCGAAACAGGGTTACGGACAGATACGCAGTATTTT.

The chain employs TRBV5-6 and TRBJ1-4; no reliable D call. The CDR3 is made up of 13 amino acids. The germline V gene encodes CDR1 SGHDT and CDR2 YYEEEE. The V gene lost 3 bases and the J gene lost 4 bases, with 7 bases spanning the gap. The CDR3 DNA is TGTGCCAGCAGCTGGCGGGGTAATGAAAAACTGTTTTTT. The encoded protein is CASSWRGNEKLFF.

The rearrangement links TRBV19 to TRBJ1-5; 8 nucleotides agree with TRBD1. Germline trimming cut 5 bases from V and 3 bases from J; bases unmatched to any gene: 9. This CDR3 spans 16 amino acids. Germline CDR1 reads LNHDA; CDR2 reads SQIVND (reference sequence). As DNA, the CDR3 is TGTGCCAGTAGTTCTAGGGACAGGTCATACAATCAGCCCCAGCATTTT. Translated, it gives CASSSRDRSYNQPQHF.

The chain links TRBV24-1 to TRBJ2-2; 7 bases match TRBD2. Looked up from germline, CDR1 is KGHDR and CDR2 is SFDVKD. The CDR3 extends over 18 amino acids. J gave up 7 bases and V 1 base, and 14 bases lay outside the gene matches. The CDR3 loop is CATSDFGTGTKNNGELFF. The CDR3 DNA reads TGTGCCACCAGTGATTTTGGAACCGGGACTAAAAATAACGGGGAGCTGTTTTTT.

This chain joins TRBV29-1 and TRBJ1-2; 8 bases align to TRBD1. This CDR3 contains 13 residues. Germline V gene sequence: CDR1 SQVTM, CDR2 ANQGSEA. V shed 7 bases, J shed 4 bases, and the junction held 8 bases outside the gene matches. CDR3 in amino acids: CSANRGLGYGYTF. The CDR3 coding sequence is TGCAGCGCGAACAGGGGGTTGGGCTATGGCTACACCTTC.

V is TRBV19 and J is TRBJ2-1; a possible D gene is TRBD2 (6 bases). The CDR3 consists of 16 residues. The V gene's germline CDR1 is LNHDA and CDR2 SQIVND (reference sequence). Trimming pared 4 bases from V and 0 bases from J, leaving 13 bases between. DNA for the CDR3: TGTGCCAGTAGTAGCGGGGCGGGGAGCTCCTACAATGAGCAGTTCTTC. Protein product: CASSSGAGSSYNEQFF.

V usage is TRBV18 and J usage is TRBJ2-3, with a tentative D call TRBD1 (6 bases). This CDR3 region has 16 residues. Germline values: CDR1 KGHSH, CDR2 LQKENI. The V end was cut by 2 bases, the J end by 2 bases, with 14 bases between. For the CDR3, the DNA is TGTGCCAGCTCACCAATCTTCACAGGGCCCACAGATACGCAGTATTTT. Translating it yields CASSPIFTGPTDTQYF.

The chain combines TRBV29-1 with TRBJ1-5; 9 bases align to TRBD1. Germline CDR1 and CDR2: SQVTM and ANQGSEA. CDR3 length: 13 amino acids. Unmatched junction bases numbered 3, after V lost 4 bases and J lost 5 bases. The CDR3 region is CSVAGQGDQPQHF. CDR3 bases: TGCAGCGTTGCGGGACAGGGTGATCAGCCCCAGCATTTT.

The genes are TRBV12-3 or TRBV12-4 and TRBJ2-7; D call uncertain. V lost 6 bases, J lost 5 bases, and 8 bases lay in between. The CDR3 runs to 11 residues. CDR3 nucleotides: TGTGCCAGCAGGCTGCGGCACGAGCAGTACTTC. Residues: CASRLRHEQYF.

The chain combines TRBV29-1 with TRBJ2-5; D call uncertain. CDR3 length equals 14 residues. Deletions cut 4 bases from V and 7 bases from J, with 19 bases between. CDR1 is SQVTM and CDR2 is ANQGSEA in the germline V gene. This chain's CDR3 is CSVANRSPMGTQYF. The CDR3 DNA follows: TGCAGCGTTGCAAACAGATCCCCAATGGGGACCCAGTACTTC.